This entry is about one T cell receptor beta chain. A much larger clonotype is one base distant, so this may be a read error. This entry comes from a study of human T cells and chemical hapten exposure. Time point indicated: healthy volunteer bleed at 6 weeks. Unfractionated whole blood yielded total RNA. Each CDR3 protein is one row after TCRdb ran MiXCR on the RACE reads. The table records 75,000 to 80,000 distinct CDR3 sequences, around 9.4% of them present only once. CDR3 length: 13 amino acids. The germline CDR1 and CDR2 sequences are SQVTM and ANQGSEA. J gave up 6 bases and V 6 bases, and 7 bases lay outside the gene matches.

The sample was whole blood. This chain links TRBV29-1 with TRBJ2-1; 8 bases are a match to TRBD1. The source is a female donor in good health. Some clones in this sample may be carry-over from other donors' samples. The CDR3 coding sequence is TGCAGCGTACGGACAGGGAGAGGCAATGAGCAGTTCTTC. It codes for CSVRTGRGNEQFF.